The clone carrying this TCR beta chain was counted only a few times. What it recognizes is unknown. This CDR3 contains 14 residues. The trim removed 0 bases at V and 6 bases at J, leaving 5 bases unmatched. Germline loops: CDR1 SGHKS, CDR2 YYEKEE (reference sequence). This entry comes from a study of T-cell reconstitution after alpha-beta-depleted transplantation in children. General observations from the study: It was reported that alpha-beta T cells came from several hundred expanded graft clones (about two months after transplant).

TCRbeta library construction was performed incorporating unique molecular identifiers. TCRdb recomputed calls from the PCR reads with MiXCR, one row per CDR3 protein. The data contain about 500,000 distinct CDR3 sequences, over 10% of them singletons. The chain carries TRBV5-5 and TRBJ1-2, with TRBD1 identical over 7 bases. This receptor was taken from a female patient aged 2-10 years who had a stem cell transplant for aplastic anemia, so the T cells may come from the graft donor. The sample here was PBMCs, mostly from graft donor cells, taken 180 days after TCRalphabeta/CD19-depleted stem cell transplant. CDR3 sequence (DNA): TGTGCCAGCAGCTTGGTAGGAGGGGGCAATGGCTACACCTTC. Amino acid sequence: CASSLVGGGNGYTF.